Sequencing of this T cell receptor beta chain was carried out in a study of blood T cell repertoires in COVID-19. Study-level background: Sample material is recorded as cDNA or gDNA derived from T cells, B-cell-depleted T cells, or PBMCs.

The CDR3 is made up of 12 amino acids. The ends were cut back, 6 bases at V and 7 bases at J, with 10 bases in the middle. Germline CDR1 reads MNHNY; CDR2 reads SVGAGI (reference sequence). Profiled with immunoSEQ multiplex PCR; TCRdb holds only in-frame clones, not every one. The sample carries around 190,000 clones, 88% recorded once. V usage is TRBV6-6 and J usage is TRBJ1-5; D unresolved. The sequence came from a man younger than 30 with active or convalescent COVID-19. Sequences were obtained from peripheral blood. The chain's CDR3 is CASSLPRQPQHF. The CDR3 region has the DNA TGTGCCAGCAGCTTGCCGCGACAGCCCCAGCATTTT.